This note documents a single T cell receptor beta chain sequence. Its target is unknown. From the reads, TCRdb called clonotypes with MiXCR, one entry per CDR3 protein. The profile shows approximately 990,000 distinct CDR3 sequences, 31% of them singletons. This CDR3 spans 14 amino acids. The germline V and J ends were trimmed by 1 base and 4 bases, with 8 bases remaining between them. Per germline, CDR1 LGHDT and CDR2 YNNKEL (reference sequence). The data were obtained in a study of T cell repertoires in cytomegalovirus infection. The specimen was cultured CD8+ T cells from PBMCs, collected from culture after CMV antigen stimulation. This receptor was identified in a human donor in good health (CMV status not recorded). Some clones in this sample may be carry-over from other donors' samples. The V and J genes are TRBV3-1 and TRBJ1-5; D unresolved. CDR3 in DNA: TGTGCCAGCAGCCAAGGGATTGGGAATCAGCCCCAGCATTTT. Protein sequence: CASSQGIGNQPQHF.